This T cell receptor beta chain was recorded in a study of tumor-infiltrating lymphocytes in primary liver carcinoma. The source material, about 20-30 mg of unsorted bulk tissue, was used to co-extract RNA and DNA. Primary liver carcinoma in the patients was surgically resected. This clonotype was recorded once. The CDR3 loop spans 15 amino acids. J gave up 9 bases and V 2 bases, and 8 bases lay outside the gene matches. CDR1 is SGHTA and CDR2 is FQGNSA in the germline V gene. Using a constant-region primer together with ProtoScript II reverse transcriptase, TCR beta cDNA was made from roughly 500 ng of total RNA. Researchers made the TCR beta libraries by running three nested multiplex PCR rounds with slightly modified ARM-PCR. TRBV1-TRBV30 forward primers paired with a C-beta reverse primer were used in the first two PCR rounds, which ran approximately 11 cycles each. TCRdb itself ran the multiplex PCR reads through MiXCR, one entry per CDR3 protein. The sample includes 80,000 or so distinct CDR3 sequences, 70% to 80% of them seen just once.

The receptor was isolated from a woman aged 55-75 years with primary liver carcinoma and hepatitis B virus infection. The V and J genes are TRBV7-2 and TRBJ2-1; TRBD2 matches 9 bases. The specimen was liver tumor tissue from sampling region 4. Subset defined: tumor region T4, right-lateral pole. The CDR3 protein is CASSLSGTSLREQFF. As DNA, the CDR3 is TGTGCCAGCAGCTTATCCGGGACTAGCTTACGTGAGCAGTTCTTC. The whole variable domain, remainder taken from reference TRBV7-2 and TRBJ2-1, is GAGVSQSPSNKVTEKGKDVELRCDPISGHTALYWYRQSLGQGLEFLIYFQGNSAPDKSGLPSDRFSAERTGGSVSTLTIQRTQQEDSAVYLCASSLSGTSLREQFFGPGTRLTVL.